Following are 30 T cell receptor beta chains from one sample sequenced in a study of blood T cell repertoires in COVID-19. Measured with immunoSEQ multiplex PCR; TCRdb has only the in-frame clones, and not every one. The sample lists tens of thousands of clones, 89% occurring once. Input material: peripheral blood. Every receptor here comes from a woman aged 60-75 years with COVID-19, enrolled during active disease.

DNA for the CDR3: TGTGCCTGGAGTCAGGGGAATTATAACGAGCAGTACTTC. Protein product: CAWSQGNYNEQYF. The chain carries TRBV30 and TRBJ2-7; tentative D call: TRBD1 (6 bases). Per the germline V gene, CDR1 is GTSNPN and CDR2 is SVGIG (reference sequence). The V end was cut by 2 bases, the J end by 5 bases, with 13 bases between. This CDR3 is 13 amino acids long.

The V and J genes are TRBV4-3 and TRBJ1-3; 7 bases match TRBD1. Germline CDR1 reads LGHNA; CDR2 reads YSLEER. The CDR3 totals 18 residues. V lost 0 bases, J lost 4 bases, and 12 bases stayed unmatched. The CDR3 loop reads CASSQDQANRGIGNTIYF. The DNA of the CDR3 is TGCGCCAGCAGCCAAGATCAGGCGAACAGGGGAATCGGAAACACCATATATTTT.

V usage is TRBV13 and J usage is TRBJ2-7; tentative D call: TRBD1 (5 bases). This CDR3 has 15 residues. Trimming took off 5 bases at V and 0 bases at J, with 14 bases between the two ends. Per the germline V gene, CDR1 is PRHDT and CDR2 is FYEKMQ (reference sequence). The CDR3 sequence: CASSPTPDSSYEQYF. Here the CDR3 DNA reads TGTGCCAGCAGCCCTACGCCAGACAGCTCCTACGAGCAGTACTTC.

This clone was recorded only once. The genes are TRBV6-6 and TRBJ2-6; tentatively, D is TRBD2 (5 bases). Germline lookup yields CDR1 MNHNY and CDR2 SVGAGI (reference sequence). The V and J ends lost 6 bases and 0 bases respectively, with 24 bases between them. This CDR3 spans 20 amino acids. The CDR3 loop reads CASSNGPRGRFSSGANVLTF. CDR3 DNA sequence: TGTGCCAGCAGCAACGGTCCCCGGGGTCGCTTCAGCTCTGGGGCCAACGTCCTGACTTTC.

The chain recombines TRBV30 with TRBJ1-5; tentative D call: TRBD1 (6 bases). This CDR3 is 13 amino acids long. The germline V gene has CDR1 GTSNPN and CDR2 SVGIG (reference sequence). The V gene lost 1 base and the J gene lost 11 bases, with 15 bases spanning the gap. Here the CDR3 DNA reads TGTGCCTGGAGTGACAGGGTCGAAGGTTCCCAGCATTTT. Encoded protein: CAWSDRVEGSQHF.

The chain joins TRBV10-2 to TRBJ1-1; weak D call: TRBD1 (6 bases). CDR3 length equals 14 residues. V dropped 1 base and J dropped 1 base, with 7 bases sitting between them. The germline V gene encodes CDR1 WSHSY and CDR2 SAAADI. The chain's CDR3 is CASSELGGNTEAFF. The CDR3 DNA sequence: TGCGCCAGCAGTGAGTTAGGGGGGAACACTGAAGCTTTCTTT.

Only one count was recorded for this clone. The chain has TRBV6-6 and TRBJ2-5; D gene ambiguous. Looked up from germline, CDR1 is MNHNY and CDR2 is SVGAGI (reference sequence). With 3 bases removed from V and 1 base from J, the gap between germline ends came to 9 bases. The CDR3 covers 14 residues. This chain's CDR3 is CASSYSLFQETQYF. DNA of the CDR3: TGTGCCAGCAGTTATTCACTATTCCAAGAGACCCAGTACTTC.

The CDR3 spells CASSQEVAVVAADTQYF. The CDR3 nucleotides are TGTGCCAGCAGCCAAGAGGTAGCGGTGGTGGCGGCAGATACGCAGTATTTT. This sequence joins TRBV3-1 (or the pseudogene TRBV3-2) and TRBJ2-3, with D possibly matching TRBD2 (6 bases). Germline V gives CDR1 LGHDT, CDR2 YNNKEL (reference sequence). The CDR3 covers 17 residues. V was pared by 0 bases and J by 4 bases, with 17 bases between.

The V call is TRBV7-2, the J call TRBJ2-2; 7 positions match TRBD2. The V gene end was trimmed by 3 bases and the J gene end by 6 bases; junction bases not matched to a gene: 10. Germline CDR1 SGHTA, CDR2 FQGNSA. There are 16 residues in the CDR3. CDR3 sequence: CASSFFGRAVAGELFF. CDR3 nucleotides: TGTGCCAGCAGCTTTTTTGGGAGGGCCGTCGCCGGGGAGCTGTTTTTT.

The chain has TRBV6-5 and TRBJ2-3, with TRBD1 as a possible D gene (5 bases). V lost 1 base and J lost 6, with 8 bases in between. In germline, CDR1 is MNHEY, CDR2 SVGAGI. This CDR3 has 13 amino acids. As DNA, the CDR3 is TGTGCCAGCAGTTACTTCTCAGGGGATACGCAGTATTTT. It specifies CASSYFSGDTQYF.

The CDR3 protein is CASSGGFYGYTF. As DNA, the CDR3 is TGTGCCAGCAGTGGAGGGTTCTATGGCTACACCTTC. This chain uses TRBV25-1 with TRBJ1-2; D is unresolved. V lost 4 bases to trimming and J lost 4 bases, with 7 bases between them. This CDR3 is built from 12 residues. Germline CDR1 is MGHDK and CDR2 is SYGVNS.

V and J are TRBV7-9 and TRBJ2-5, with TRBD1 matching over 7 bases. The CDR3 is made up of 15 amino acids. Germline lookup yields CDR1 SEHNR and CDR2 FQNEAQ (reference sequence). The J segment lost 0 bases and the V segment lost 3 bases, leaving 4 bases of the junction unmatched. CDR3 loop: CASSFGTVYQETQYF. The DNA of the CDR3 is TGTGCCAGCAGCTTCGGGACAGTTTACCAAGAGACCCAGTACTTC.

This clone was seen only a few times. The rearrangement links TRBV6-2 or TRBV6-3 to TRBJ2-5; D is possibly TRBD2 (7 bases). This CDR3 has 18 residues. Deletions cut 5 bases from V and 4 bases from J, with 26 bases between. Germline V lookup: CDR1 MNHEY, CDR2 SVGEGT. The CDR3 region has the DNA TGTGCCAGCAGTGCGATAATTTCCGGGGGGACACTGGGAGAGACCCAGTACTTC. Translating it yields CASSAIISGGTLGETQYF.

The CDR3 is CASSKAQQAAGNEKLFF. CDR3 coding DNA: TGTGCCAGCAGCAAAGCGCAACAGGCCGCAGGGAATGAAAAACTGTTTTTT. The chain joins TRBV21-1 to TRBJ1-4; TRBD1, the table's D call, was not compared with the DNA. TRBV21-1 is labeled a pseudogene. The CDR3 loop spans 17 amino acids.

The chain couples TRBV30 to TRBJ1-2; D possibly corresponds to TRBD1 (5 bases). V gave up 4 bases and J gave up 0 bases, with 15 bases separating them. The germline V gene has CDR1 GTSNPN and CDR2 SVGIG (reference sequence). This CDR3 is built from 15 residues. CDR3 amino acids: CAWTLPGGSNYGYTF. CDR3 DNA: TGTGCCTGGACTCTCCCCGGGGGGTCTAACTATGGCTACACCTTC.

The chain carries TRBV5-5 and TRBJ1-1; D is possibly TRBD1 (6 bases). The CDR3 runs 14 residues. Germline V gene sequence: CDR1 SGHKS, CDR2 YYEKEE (reference sequence). V was shortened by 2 bases and J by 0 bases, with 8 bases between the two germline ends. CDR3: CASSFWDMNTEAFF. As DNA, the CDR3 is TGTGCCAGCAGCTTCTGGGACATGAACACTGAAGCTTTCTTT.

The chain joins TRBV7-2 to TRBJ1-3, with TRBD1 identical over 8 bases. Losses at the gene ends were 3 bases for V and 4 bases for J; bases not matched to a gene: 5. In germline, CDR1 is SGHTA, CDR2 FQGNSA. The CDR3 runs 15 residues. CDR3 DNA: TGTGCCAGCAGCTTCATACAGGGGGTCGGAAACACCATATATTTT. The encoded protein is CASSFIQGVGNTIYF.

The rearrangement joins TRBV5-6 to TRBJ1-2; no clear D. This CDR3 is built from 14 residues. Trimming stripped 0 bases from V and 6 bases from J, with 12 bases between. Germline V CDR1 and CDR2: SGHDT, YYEEEE. Here the CDR3 DNA reads TGTGCCAGCAGCTTGGACCCGGGTCCGGATGGCTACACCTTC. Its translation is CASSLDPGPDGYTF.

The V gene is TRBV6-5, the J gene TRBJ1-5, with 10 bases lining up with TRBD1. The CDR3 length is 16 residues. Germline V gives CDR1 MNHEY, CDR2 SVGAGI. The ends lost 4 bases at V and 2 bases at J; junction bases unmatched: 5. The CDR3 region is CASSSTGTGGNQPQHF. The CDR3 DNA is TGTGCCAGCAGTTCCACCGGGACAGGGGGCAATCAGCCCCAGCATTTT.

V gene TRBV10-3 combines with J gene TRBJ1-2; 9 bases line up with TRBD1. CDR3 length: 14 amino acids. CDR1 and CDR2 from the germline V gene are ENHRY and SYGVKD. Trimming at V came to 7 bases and at J to 6 bases, leaving 9 bases not matched to a gene. The DNA for the CDR3 is TGTGCCATCAAAGGGACAGGGCTTTTTGATGGCTACACCTTC. This gives the protein CAIKGTGLFDGYTF.

The chain carries TRBV6-6 and TRBJ1-6, with 10 bases lining up with TRBD1. Losses at the gene ends were 2 bases for V and 19 bases for J; bases not matched to a gene: 5. CDR1 and CDR2 (germline): MNHNY, SVGAGI (reference sequence). CDR3 length equals 12 residues. The CDR3 DNA sequence: TGTGCCAGCAGTTACCCGGGACAGGGGTTTCACTTT. It is translated as CASSYPGQGFHF.

The gene calls are TRBV28 and TRBJ2-6, with 7 bases identical to TRBD1. The CDR3 is made up of 15 amino acids. Germline CDR1 MDHEN, CDR2 SYDVKM. After removal of 7 bases from V and 1 base from J, the junction contained 4 bases not matched to a gene. Here the CDR3 DNA reads TGTGCCAGCATGACAGGGCAGTCTGGGGCCAACGTCCTGACTTTC. Protein sequence: CASMTGQSGANVLTF.

The V call is TRBV6-5, the J call TRBJ2-7; 7 bases are shared with TRBD2. The CDR3 has 15 amino acids. Germline CDR1 is MNHEY and CDR2 is SVGAGI. With 11 bases clipped from V and 2 bases from J, the junction kept 15 bases outside the gene matches. This CDR3 is CAGEGLGLPAYEQYF. The CDR3 coding sequence is TGTGCCGGCGAAGGGCTGGGACTACCAGCCTACGAGCAGTACTTC.

This chain links TRBV28 with TRBJ2-1, with 8 bases fitting TRBD2. V trimming: 5 bases; J trimming: 1 base; junction bases outside the gene matches: 4. Germline CDR1 is MDHEN and CDR2 is SYDVKM. This CDR3 spans 15 amino acids. The CDR3 is CASSVGLGSYNEQFF. As DNA, the CDR3 is TGTGCCAGCAGTGTGGGACTAGGGTCCTACAATGAGCAGTTCTTC. Full variable domain (missing parts from reference TRBV28 and TRBJ2-1): DVKVTQSSRYLVKRTGEKVFLECVQDMDHENMFWYRQDPGLGLRLIYFSYDVKMKEKGDIPEGYSVSREKKERFSLILESASTNQTSMYLCASSVGLGSYNEQFFGPGTRLTVL.

The CDR3 loop reads CASSDQPGVGYGYTF. CDR3 nucleotide sequence: TGTGCCAGCAGTGACCAACCAGGGGTTGGCTATGGCTACACCTTC. This chain joins TRBV2 and TRBJ1-2, with D maybe TRBD1 (6 bases). Trimming shortened V by 3 bases and J by 4 bases, and 15 bases separated the two germline ends. Per the germline V gene, CDR1 is SNHLY and CDR2 is FYNNEI. The CDR3 has 15 amino acids.

The chain joins TRBV30 to TRBJ1-5, with D unresolved. V lost 2 bases to trimming and J lost 4 bases, with 12 bases between them. CDR1 and CDR2 from the germline V gene are GTSNPN and SVGIG (reference sequence). The CDR3 spans 14 residues. CDR3 DNA sequence: TGTGCCTGGAGTTCTGCCACCGGGAATCAGCCCCAGCATTTT. Its translation: CAWSSATGNQPQHF.

DNA for the CDR3: TGTGCCAGCAGCCAAGATCCGGGGAATTCACCCCTCCACTTT. It specifies CASSQDPGNSPLHF. The chain has TRBV4-2 and TRBJ1-6; D uncertain. V shed 0 bases and J shed 7 bases, with 7 bases lying between them. The CDR3 consists of 14 residues. Per the germline V gene, CDR1 is LGHNA and CDR2 is YNFKEQ.

V is TRBV9 and J is TRBJ1-4, with D possibly being TRBD1 (6 bases). Trimming shortened V by 2 bases and J by 5 bases, and 10 bases separated the two germline ends. Per germline, CDR1 SGDLS and CDR2 YYNGEE. The CDR3 is made up of 14 amino acids. The CDR3: CASSVDRSNEKLFF. The CDR3 nucleotides are TGTGCCAGCAGCGTGGACAGATCCAATGAAAAACTGTTTTTT.

This clone appeared a single time. The chain couples TRBV6-2 or TRBV6-3 to TRBJ2-7, with D perhaps matching TRBD1 or TRBD2 (6 bases each). V dropped 6 bases and J dropped 6 bases, with 18 bases sitting between them. Per germline, CDR1 MNHEY and CDR2 SVGEGT. This CDR3 comprises 14 residues. CDR3 region: CASSRGLAVSEQYF. The CDR3 DNA sequence: TGTGCCAGCAGCAGGGGACTGGCCGTTAGCGAGCAGTACTTC.

The chain is built from TRBV18 and TRBJ2-3; D may be TRBD2 (5 bases). Per the germline V gene, CDR1 is KGHSH and CDR2 is LQKENI. The CDR3 spans 16 residues. Between the trimmed V and J ends, which lost 6 bases and 0 bases, there was a span of 16 bases. The CDR3 region is CASSPQGGSSTDTQYF. The CDR3 DNA follows: TGTGCCAGCTCGCCCCAAGGAGGATCTAGCACAGATACGCAGTATTTT.